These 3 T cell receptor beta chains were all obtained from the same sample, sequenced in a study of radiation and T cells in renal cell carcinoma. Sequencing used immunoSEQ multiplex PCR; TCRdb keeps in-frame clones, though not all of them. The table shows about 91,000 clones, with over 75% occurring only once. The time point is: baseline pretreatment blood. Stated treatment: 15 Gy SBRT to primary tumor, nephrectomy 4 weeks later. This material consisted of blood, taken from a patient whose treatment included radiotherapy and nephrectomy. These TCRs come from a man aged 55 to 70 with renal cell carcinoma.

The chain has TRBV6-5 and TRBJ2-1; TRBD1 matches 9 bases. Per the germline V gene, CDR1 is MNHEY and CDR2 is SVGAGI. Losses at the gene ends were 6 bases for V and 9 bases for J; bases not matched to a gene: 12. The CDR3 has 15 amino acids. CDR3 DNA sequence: TGTGCCAGCAGCCCAACAGGGGGCGCGATCAGTGAGCAGTTCTTC. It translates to CASSPTGGAISEQFF.

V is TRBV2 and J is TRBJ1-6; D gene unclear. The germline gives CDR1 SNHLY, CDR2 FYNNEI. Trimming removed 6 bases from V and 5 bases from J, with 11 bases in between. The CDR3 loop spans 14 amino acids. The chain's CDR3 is CASSARRNNSPLHF. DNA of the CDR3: TGTGCCAGCAGCGCCCGACGGAATAATTCACCCCTCCACTTT.

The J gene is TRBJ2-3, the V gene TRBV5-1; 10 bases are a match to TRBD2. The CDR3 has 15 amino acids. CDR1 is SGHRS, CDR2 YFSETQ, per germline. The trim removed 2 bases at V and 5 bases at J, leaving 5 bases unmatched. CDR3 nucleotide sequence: TGCGCCAGCAGCTTCCCTAGCGGGGGTAGAGATACGCAGTATTTT. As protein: CASSFPSGGRDTQYF. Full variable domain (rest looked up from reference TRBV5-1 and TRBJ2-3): KAGVTQTPRYLIKTRGQQVTLSCSPISGHRSVSWYQQTPGQGLQFLFEYFSETQRNKGNFPGRFSGRQFSNSRSEMNVSTLELGDSALYLCASSFPSGGRDTQYFGPGTRLTVL.